This is a list of T cell receptor beta chains from one sample in a study of blood T cell repertoires in COVID-19. Clones were read by immunoSEQ multiplex PCR, and TCRdb kept only the in-frame ones, dropping some. The table has about 120,000 clones, around 87% seen once. Sequenced: peripheral blood. Source of these receptors: a human donor in a cohort sampled during active COVID-19. The CDR3 runs from the conserved cysteine through the conserved F or W.

j_gene,v_gene,CDR3aa
TRBJ2-5,TRBV3-1/TRBV3-2,CATRNNLPTSGGGIVGETQYF
TRBJ1-3,TRBV7-9,CASSLSTGGDRRYF
TRBJ1-2,TRBV14,CASSQDPGYYGYTF
TRBJ1-1,TRBV12-3/TRBV12-4,CASSRQKGEAFF
TRBJ2-1,TRBV3-1/TRBV3-2,CASSLRRGSRAYNEQFF
TRBJ1-2,TRBV29-1,CSVEQGTAGYTF
TRBJ1-1,TRBV11-2,CASSYDGTSNTEAFF
TRBJ1-2,TRBV19,CASTQQVSYGYTF
TRBJ1-2,TRBV23-1,CASRMTGATYGYTF
TRBJ2-3,TRBV10-2,CASSEPSGRLDTQYF
TRBJ2-5,TRBV7-2,CASSSLGQVGETQYF
TRBJ2-3,TRBV7-3,CASSPGGGTDTQYF
TRBJ1-1,TRBV6-5,CASSSPSVNTEAFF
TRBJ2-7,TRBV4-2,CASSNLAGGSYEQYF
TRBJ2-2,TRBV27,CASTRRGILAGVGKKTGELFF
TRBJ1-2,TRBV27,CASSLGQGAGYTF
TRBJ1-6,TRBV4-2,CASSQESAQLYSPLHF
TRBJ2-2,TRBV9,CASGRLAGSGELFF
TRBJ2-5,TRBV24-1,CATSDLGSGEETQYF
TRBJ1-6,TRBV30,CAWSSQDNSPLHF
TRBJ2-3,TRBV5-6,CASSYLLVLGGPQDTQYF
TRBJ2-7,TRBV19,CASGHISGNSYEQYF
TRBJ1-4,TRBV19,CASSLSGPGQGNEKLFF
TRBJ2-1,TRBV11-2,CASSLIVGGPSEQFF
TRBJ2-1,TRBV29-1,CSVESLGGYNEQFF
TRBJ2-7,TRBV5-1,CASRSLGDEQYF
TRBJ2-7,TRBV5-1,CASSLLSGEMEQYF
TRBJ2-5,TRBV6-5,CASIGGGQETQYF
TRBJ2-3,TRBV6-4,CASSEPVGAGGTDTQYF
TRBJ1-2,TRBV19,CASSIGTGGRGYTF
TRBJ2-1,TRBV11-3,CASSFGGGRGHNEQFF
TRBJ2-2,TRBV2,CASSGSLGGITGELFF
TRBJ1-6,TRBV19,CASRTRGGSPLHF